This T cell receptor (beta chain) was identified in a study of blood T cell repertoires in COVID-19. Turning to the study itself: PBMCs, B-cell-depleted T cells, or T cells were the source of the cDNA or gDNA that made up the material.

The CDR3 is made up of 15 amino acids. With 5 bases removed from V and 2 bases from J, the gap between germline ends came to 13 bases. CDR1 and CDR2 from the germline V gene are MNHEY and SMNVEV (reference sequence). In the source study's methods: Estimated nucleated cell counts came from reference gene primer amplification. Libraries were prepared by immunoSEQ multiplex PCR; TCRdb keeps only in-frame clonotypes and omits some of them. That table furnishes V, J and clone size, whereas the DNA furnished D and trimming. The table shows more than 200,000 clones, with 87% occurring only once. The clonotype originates from a man younger than 30 with active or convalescent COVID-19. Input material: peripheral blood. The chain links TRBV27 to TRBJ2-1; no clear D gene. For the CDR3, the DNA is TGTGCCAGCAGTCCCTCTAGAAGAGCCTACAATGAGCAGTTCTTC. Translation gives CASSPSRRAYNEQFF.